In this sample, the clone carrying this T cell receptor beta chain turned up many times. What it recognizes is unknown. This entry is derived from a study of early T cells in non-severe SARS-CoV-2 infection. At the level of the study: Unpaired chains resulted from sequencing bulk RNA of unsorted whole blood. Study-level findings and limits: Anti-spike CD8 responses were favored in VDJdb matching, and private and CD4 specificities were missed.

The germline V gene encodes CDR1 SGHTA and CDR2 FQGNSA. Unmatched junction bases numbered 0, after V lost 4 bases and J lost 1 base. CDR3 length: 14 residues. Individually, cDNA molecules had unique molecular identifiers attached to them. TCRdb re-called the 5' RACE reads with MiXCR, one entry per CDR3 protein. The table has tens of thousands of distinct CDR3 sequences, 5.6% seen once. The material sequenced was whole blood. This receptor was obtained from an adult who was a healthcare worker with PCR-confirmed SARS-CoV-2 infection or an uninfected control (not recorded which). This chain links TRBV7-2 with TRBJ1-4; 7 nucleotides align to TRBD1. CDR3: CASSYRGTNEKLFF. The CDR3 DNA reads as TGTGCCAGCAGCTACAGGGGAACTAATGAAAAACTGTTTTTT.